Reported below is one T cell receptor beta chain. What it binds is not known. Using immunoSEQ multiplex PCR, the repertoire was profiled, and TCRdb retains in-frame clones only, with some absent. The sample shows millions of clones, around nine tenths of them seen only once. The record originates from a study of shared clonotypes between healthy human individuals. The CDR3 loop spans 14 amino acids. Germline-derived CDR1 and CDR2 are SGHRS and YFSETQ. With 1 base removed from V and 6 bases from J, the gap between germline ends came to 13 bases. Whole-study findings and limits: Naive subsets, compared against memory subsets, generally had larger estimated richness values. Shared across a few donors were around 5% of the naive CD4 clonotypes.

The sequenced material came from naive CD4+ T cells sorted from blood. Documented subset: CD45RA+ positively selected. The receptor's source is a man younger than 35 in good health. V is TRBV5-1 and J is TRBJ1-2, with D possibly TRBD1 on 6 matching bases. As DNA, the CDR3 is TGCGCCAGCAGCTTGAATTGGGCAGGGGATGGCTACACCTTC. This translates into CASSLNWAGDGYTF.